This TCR beta chain stems from a study of blood T cell repertoires in COVID-19. Clones were read by immunoSEQ multiplex PCR, and TCRdb kept only the in-frame ones, dropping some. Altogether about 200,000 clones are present, around three quarters being singletons, with the ten largest covering 4.5% to 7%. The sequence came from a woman in her 70s with acute or convalescent COVID-19. Sequencing input: peripheral blood.

CDR3 coding DNA: TGCGCCAGCAGCCAAGACAGGGTGGACAATCAGCCCCAGCATTTT. Translation gives CASSQDRVDNQPQHF. This sequence joins TRBV4-1 and TRBJ1-5, with D possibly matching TRBD1 (5 bases). This CDR3 region has 15 residues. Germline values: CDR1 MGHRA, CDR2 YSYEKL. V dropped 0 bases and J dropped 3 bases, with 9 bases sitting between them.